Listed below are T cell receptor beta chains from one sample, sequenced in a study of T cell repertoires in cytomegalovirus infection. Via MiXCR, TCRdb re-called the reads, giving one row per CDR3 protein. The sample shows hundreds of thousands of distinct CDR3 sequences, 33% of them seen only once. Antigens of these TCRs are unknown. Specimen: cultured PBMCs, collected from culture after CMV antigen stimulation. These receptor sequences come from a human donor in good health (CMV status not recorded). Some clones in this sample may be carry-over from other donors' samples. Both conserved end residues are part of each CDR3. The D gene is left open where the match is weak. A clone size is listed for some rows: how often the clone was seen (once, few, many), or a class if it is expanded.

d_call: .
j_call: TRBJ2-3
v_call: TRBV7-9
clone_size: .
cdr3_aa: CASSLGAGPTDTQYF
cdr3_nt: TGTGCCAGCAGCTTAGGTGCCGGACCCACAGATACGCAGTATTTT

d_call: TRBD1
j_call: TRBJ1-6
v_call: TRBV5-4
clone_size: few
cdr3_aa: CAGRTGESPLHF
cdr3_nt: TGTGCCGGACGGACAGGGGAGTCACCCCTCCACTTT

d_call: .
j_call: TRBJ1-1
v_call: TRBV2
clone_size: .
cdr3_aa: CASSERGTAEAFF
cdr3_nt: TGTGCCAGCAGTGAAAGGGGTACGGCTGAAGCTTTCTTT

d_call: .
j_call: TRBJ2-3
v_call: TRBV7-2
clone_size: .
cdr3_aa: CASSPTLMGDTQYF
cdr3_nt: TGTGCCAGCAGCCCGACATTAATGGGCGATACGCAGTATTTT

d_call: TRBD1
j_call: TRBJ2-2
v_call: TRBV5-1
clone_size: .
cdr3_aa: CASSKGQFTGELFF
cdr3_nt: TGCGCCAGCAGCAAGGGACAGTTCACCGGGGAGCTGTTTTTT

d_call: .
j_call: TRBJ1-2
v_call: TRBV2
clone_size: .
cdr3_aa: CARARQANLNYGYTF
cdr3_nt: TGTGCCCGCGCACGTCAGGCTAACCTAAACTATGGCTACACCTTC

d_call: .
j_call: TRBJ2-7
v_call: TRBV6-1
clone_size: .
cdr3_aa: CASSESFPVGSYEQYF
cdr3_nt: TGTGCCAGCAGTGAATCCTTCCCGGTGGGCTCCTACGAGCAGTACTTC

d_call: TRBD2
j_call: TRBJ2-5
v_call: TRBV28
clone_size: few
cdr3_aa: CASHGERGVYQETQYF
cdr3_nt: TGTGCCAGTCATGGCGAGCGGGGGGTGTACCAAGAGACCCAGTACTTC

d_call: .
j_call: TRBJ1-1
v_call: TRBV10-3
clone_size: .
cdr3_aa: CAISGLRQATNTEAFF
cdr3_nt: TGTGCCATCAGTGGATTACGACAGGCGACAAACACTGAAGCTTTCTTT

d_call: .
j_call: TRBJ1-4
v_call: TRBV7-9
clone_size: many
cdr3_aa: CASSLGLATNEKLFF
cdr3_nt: TGTGCCAGCAGCTTAGGGTTGGCAACTAATGAAAAACTGTTTTTT

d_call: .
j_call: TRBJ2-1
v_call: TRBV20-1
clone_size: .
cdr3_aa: CSARGLGDEQFF
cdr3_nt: TGCAGTGCTAGAGGCCTGGGCGATGAGCAGTTCTTC

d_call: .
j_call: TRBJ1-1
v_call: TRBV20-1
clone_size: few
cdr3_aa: CSAEQVKATFF
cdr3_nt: TGCAGTGCTGAACAGGTAAAGGCGACTTTCTTT

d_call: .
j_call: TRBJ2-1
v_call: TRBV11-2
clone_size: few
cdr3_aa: CASSRMWGDEQFF
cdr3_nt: TGTGCCAGCAGCCGGATGTGGGGCGATGAGCAGTTCTTC

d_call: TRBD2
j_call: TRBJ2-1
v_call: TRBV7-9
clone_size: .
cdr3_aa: CASRLGPGLASNEQFF
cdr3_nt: TGTGCCAGCAGACTAGGACCGGGACTAGCGTCCAATGAGCAGTTCTTC

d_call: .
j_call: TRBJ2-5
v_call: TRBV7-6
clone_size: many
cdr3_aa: CASSQPGQQETQYF
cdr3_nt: TGTGCCAGCAGCCAACCGGGACAACAAGAGACCCAGTACTTC

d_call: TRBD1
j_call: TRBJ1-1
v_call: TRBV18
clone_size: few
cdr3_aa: CASSPTGGSDGEAFF
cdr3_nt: TGTGCCAGCTCACCGACAGGGGGATCCGATGGTGAAGCTTTCTTT

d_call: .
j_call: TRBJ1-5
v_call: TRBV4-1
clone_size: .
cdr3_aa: CASSPYTGSTTPQPQHF
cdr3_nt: TGCGCCAGCAGCCCCTACACGGGGTCCACTACCCCTCAGCCCCAGCATTTT

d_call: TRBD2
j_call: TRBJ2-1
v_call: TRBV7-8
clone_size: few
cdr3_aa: CASSKRGGLAGGPKQFF
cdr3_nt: TGTGCCAGCAGCAAACGGGGGGGACTAGCGGGGGGCCCAAAGCAGTTCTTC

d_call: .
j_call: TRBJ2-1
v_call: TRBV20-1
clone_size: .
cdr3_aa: CSARDTRSNYQQFF
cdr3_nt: TGCAGTGCTAGAGATACGCGTAGTAACTACCAGCAGTTCTTC

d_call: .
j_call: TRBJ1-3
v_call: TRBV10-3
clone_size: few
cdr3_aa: CAISGSGNTIYF
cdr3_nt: TGTGCCATCTCGGGGTCTGGAAACACCATATATTTT

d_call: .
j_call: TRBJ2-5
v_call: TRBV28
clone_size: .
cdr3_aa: CASNWEGGGETQYF
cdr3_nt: TGTGCCAGCAATTGGGAAGGAGGGGGAGAGACCCAGTACTTC

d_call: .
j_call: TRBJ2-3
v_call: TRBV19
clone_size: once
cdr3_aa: CASSISLVEGDTQYF
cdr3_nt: TGTGCCAGTAGTATTTCTCTAGTGGAAGGCGATACGCAGTATTTT

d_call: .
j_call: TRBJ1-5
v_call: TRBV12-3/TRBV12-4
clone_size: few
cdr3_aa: CASSQDSGQPQHF
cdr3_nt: TGTGCCAGCAGCCAGGACAGCGGGCAGCCCCAGCATTTT

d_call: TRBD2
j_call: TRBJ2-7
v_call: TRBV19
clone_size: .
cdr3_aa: CASSKGLAGGPVDEQYF
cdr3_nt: TGTGCCAGTAGTAAGGGACTAGCGGGAGGGCCGGTCGACGAGCAGTACTTC

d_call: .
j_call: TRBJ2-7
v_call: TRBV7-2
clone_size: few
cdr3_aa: CASSWNRSPQEGPTYEQYF
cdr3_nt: TGTGCCAGCAGCTGGAACCGAAGCCCGCAGGAGGGCCCCACCTACGAGCAGTACTTC

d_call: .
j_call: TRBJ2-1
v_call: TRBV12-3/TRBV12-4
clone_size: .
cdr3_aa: CASSFLDDEQFF
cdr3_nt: TGTGCCAGCAGTTTTCTAGACGATGAGCAGTTCTTC

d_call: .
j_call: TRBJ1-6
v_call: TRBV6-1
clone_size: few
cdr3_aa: CASSLINSPLHF
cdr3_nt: TGTGCCAGCAGTTTAATTAATTCACCCCTCCACTTT

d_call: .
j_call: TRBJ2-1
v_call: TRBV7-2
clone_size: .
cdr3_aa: CASSPQQGDYEQFF
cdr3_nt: TGTGCCAGCAGCCCCCAGCAGGGGGACTATGAGCAGTTCTTC

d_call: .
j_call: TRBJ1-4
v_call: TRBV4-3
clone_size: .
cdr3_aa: CASSQGPNEKLFF
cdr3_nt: TGCGCCAGCAGCCAAGGCCCAAATGAAAAACTGTTTTTT

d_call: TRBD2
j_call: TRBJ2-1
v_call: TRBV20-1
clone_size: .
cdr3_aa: CSARTSGDNEQFF
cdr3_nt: TGCAGTGCTAGAACTAGCGGGGACAATGAGCAGTTCTTC

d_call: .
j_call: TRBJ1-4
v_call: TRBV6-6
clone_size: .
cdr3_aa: CASNKRRDTSGPEKLFF
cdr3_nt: TGTGCCAGCAATAAACGGCGGGACACCAGTGGTCCCGAAAAACTGTTTTTT

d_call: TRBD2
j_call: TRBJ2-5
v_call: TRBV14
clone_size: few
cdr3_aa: CASSPLRGGLQETQYF
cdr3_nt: TGTGCCAGCAGCCCACTGCGCGGGGGGCTTCAAGAGACCCAGTACTTC

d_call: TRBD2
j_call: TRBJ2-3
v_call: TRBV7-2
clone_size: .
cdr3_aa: CASSWGSGGRDTQYF
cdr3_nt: TGTGCCAGCAGCTGGGGTTCGGGGGGGCGGGATACGCAGTATTTT

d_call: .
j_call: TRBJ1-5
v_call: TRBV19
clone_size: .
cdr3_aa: CASSNGRSGQPQHF
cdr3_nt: TGTGCCAGTAGTAATGGCAGGTCCGGACAGCCCCAGCATTTT

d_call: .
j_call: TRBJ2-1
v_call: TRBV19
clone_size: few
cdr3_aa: CASSIAHAGALNEQFF
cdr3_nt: TGTGCCAGTAGTATAGCGCATGCAGGGGCTTTGAATGAGCAGTTCTTC

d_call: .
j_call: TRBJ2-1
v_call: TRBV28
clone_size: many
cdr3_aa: CASNPSGTEANEQFF
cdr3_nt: TGTGCCAGCAACCCATCCGGGACTGAAGCCAATGAGCAGTTCTTC

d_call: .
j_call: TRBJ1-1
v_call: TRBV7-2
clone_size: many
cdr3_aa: CASSPWAGEGTEAFF
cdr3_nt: TGTGCCAGCAGCCCCTGGGCCGGGGAGGGAACTGAAGCTTTCTTT

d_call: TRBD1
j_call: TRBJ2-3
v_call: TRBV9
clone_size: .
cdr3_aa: CASSELRDRALTDTQYF
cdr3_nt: TGTGCCAGCAGCGAGTTGCGGGACAGGGCTCTGACAGATACGCAGTATTTT

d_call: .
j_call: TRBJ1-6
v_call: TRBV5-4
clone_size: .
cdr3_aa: CASTLGAGENSPLHF
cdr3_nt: TGTGCCAGCACCCTGGGAGCAGGGGAAAATTCACCCCTCCACTTT

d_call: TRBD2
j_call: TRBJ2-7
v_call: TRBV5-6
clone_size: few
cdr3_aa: CASSLRREYEQYF
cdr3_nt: TGTGCCAGCAGCTTGCGGCGGGAGTACGAGCAGTACTTC

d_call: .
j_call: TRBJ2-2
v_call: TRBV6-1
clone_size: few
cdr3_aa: CASSELNSYPGELFF
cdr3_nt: TGTGCCAGCAGTGAACTCAATTCTTATCCCGGGGAGCTGTTTTTT

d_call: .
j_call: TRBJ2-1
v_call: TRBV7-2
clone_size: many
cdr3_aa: CASSLALGRNEQFF
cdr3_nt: TGTGCCAGCAGCTTAGCGCTTGGGCGGAATGAGCAGTTCTTC